This T cell receptor (beta chain) was recorded in a study of T cells after yellow fever vaccination. Study-level findings and limits: At 95% to 98% for CD4 and approximately 88% for CD8, most primary-vaccination clones showed up again after the booster. Researchers report a weaker secondary response that nonetheless peaked faster, day 5 versus 15. Overlap between CD4 and CD8 compartments was detected for a small share of clonotypes.

5'RACE template switching added a universal primer site and UMIs to TCR cDNA. One entry per CDR3 protein, called by TCRdb with MiXCR from the 5' RACE reads. Of 160,000 or so distinct CDR3 sequences in the sample, 6.5% to 8.5% were seen once. The junction had 5 bases not matched to a gene; V was cut back by 6 bases and J by 5 bases. Germline V gene data show CDR1 as SQVTM and CDR2 as ANQGSEA. The CDR3 is 12 amino acids. Notes on this clonotype: The antigen remains undetermined.

This specimen was CD4+ T cells sorted from PBMCs, taken 5 days after the first yellow fever vaccination. The source of this sequence is a man younger than 35 who received the YFV17D yellow fever vaccine. The gene calls are TRBV29-1 and TRBJ2-5; TRBD2 matches 8 bases. The CDR3 reads CSVHGGGETQYF. DNA of the CDR3: TGCAGCGTACACGGGGGGGGCGAGACCCAGTACTTC.